A single sample is the source of the 5 T cell receptor beta chains below, sequenced in a study of T cell responses to AZD1222 COVID-19 vaccine. TCRdb's copy holds only in-frame clones and misses some; the assay was immunoSEQ multiplex PCR. The profile shows around 140,000 clones, 85% to 95% of them singletons. Material: peripheral blood, obtained after recovery from COVID-19. The receptors were gathered from an adult who had recovered from COVID-19.

This chain uses TRBV28 with TRBJ2-7, with D unresolved. The germline CDR1 and CDR2 sequences are MDHEN and SYDVKM. The CDR3 runs 13 residues. V was shortened by 5 bases and J by 2 bases, with 10 bases between the two germline ends. As DNA, the CDR3 is TGTGCCAGCAGTATCGGGCCAACCTACGAGCAGTACTTC. Translation: CASSIGPTYEQYF.

V and J are TRBV9 and TRBJ2-7; 9 bases are a match to TRBD1. CDR1 and CDR2 (germline): SGDLS, YYNGEE. This CDR3 has 15 residues. J gave up 4 bases and V 4 bases, and 9 bases lay outside the gene matches. The CDR3 DNA reads TGTGCCAGCAGCCCCACGGGGACAGGGTTGTACGAGCAGTACTTC. It codes for CASSPTGTGLYEQYF.

V gene TRBV21-1 combines with J gene TRBJ1-6; the DNA was not compared with TRBD1, the D call given in the table. TRBV21-1 is annotated as a pseudogene. This CDR3 is 15 amino acids long. The DNA of the CDR3 is TGTGCCAGCAGCAAAGGGGCCCTCTATAATTCACCCCTCCACTTT. Translated, it gives CASSKGALYNSPLHF.

This clone has a single count. The chain employs TRBV7-9 and TRBJ1-6; TRBD1 might be the D (6 bases). Trimming left V 1 base short and J 6 bases short, with 10 bases between. The CDR3 loop spans 15 amino acids. Germline CDR1 SEHNR, CDR2 FQNEAQ (reference sequence). The chain's CDR3 is CASSLGTVTNSPLHF. The CDR3 bases are TGTGCCAGCAGCTTAGGGACAGTAACTAATTCACCCCTCCACTTT.

J is TRBJ2-1 and V is TRBV4-1, with 10 nucleotides matching TRBD2. Trimming cost V 4 bases and J 7 bases; bases outside gene matches: 10. Germline lookup yields CDR1 MGHRA and CDR2 YSYEKL. This CDR3 comprises 16 residues. The CDR3 DNA sequence: TGCGCCAGCAGCCCCATTGGCCTAGCGGGAGCTAATGAGCAGTTCTTC. Translated: CASSPIGLAGANEQFF.